This entry lists 32 T cell receptor beta chains sequenced from one sample in a study of T cells after yellow fever vaccination. A single record per CDR3 protein comes from TCRdb applying MiXCR to the 5' RACE reads. The table has hundreds of thousands of distinct CDR3 sequences, under 15% seen once; the top ten hold 2.5% to 3.5%. The sample here was CD4+ T cells sorted from PBMCs, taken 15 days after the yellow fever booster vaccination. These receptors came from a man aged 18 to 29 who received the YFV17D yellow fever vaccine.

This clonotype has more than one count but fewer than ten. V usage is TRBV27 and J usage is TRBJ2-3; D is possibly TRBD1 (6 bases). Germline V gives CDR1 MNHEY, CDR2 SMNVEV (reference sequence). The CDR3 totals 17 residues. Trimming took 2 bases from V and 3 from J, leaving 18 bases between them. The CDR3 reads CASSLRAGVRATDTQYF. In DNA form, the CDR3 reads TGTGCCAGCAGTTTAAGGGCAGGGGTCCGGGCGACAGATACGCAGTATTTT.

This clonotype was seen a few times. The rearrangement links TRBV18 to TRBJ1-1, with 7 positions matching TRBD1. Germline V gives CDR1 KGHSH, CDR2 LQKENI. V was clipped by 5 bases and J by 4 bases; unmatched bases: 4. The CDR3 is 13 amino acids. The CDR3 coding sequence is TGTGCCAGCTCAAACAGGGGATCCACTGAAGCTTTCTTT. Protein sequence: CASSNRGSTEAFF.

This clonotype has just a few counts. The chain uses TRBV11-2 and TRBJ2-2; a weak D match, TRBD2 (7 bases). The V end lost 5 bases, the J end lost 5 bases, and 15 bases lay between the germline ends. The CDR3 is 15 amino acids. CDR1 SGHAT and CDR2 FQNNGV come from the germline V gene. The CDR3 reads CASSLGGGATGELFF. As DNA, the CDR3 is TGTGCCAGCAGCCTGGGAGGGGGGGCGACCGGGGAGCTGTTTTTT.

Only a few counts were recorded for this clonotype. The V gene is TRBV7-9, the J gene TRBJ2-7; 9 bases are shared with TRBD1. J gave up 2 bases and V 7 bases, and 6 bases lay outside the gene matches. Germline CDR1 SEHNR, CDR2 FQNEAQ (reference sequence). This CDR3 is 14 amino acids long. For the CDR3, the DNA is TGTGCCAGCACCGGGGGGACAGGGACCTACGAGCAGTACTTC. Amino acids: CASTGGTGTYEQYF.

This clonotype was recorded a few times. The rearrangement uses TRBV7-9 and TRBJ1-1; D is undetermined. Looked up from germline, CDR1 is SEHNR and CDR2 is FQNEAQ (reference sequence). V was trimmed by 3 bases and J by 4 bases, leaving 15 bases between them. The CDR3 runs to 15 residues. The CDR3 region has the DNA TGTGCCAGCAGCTTGGGGAGTCCCCGGGTCACTGAAGCTTTCTTT. Translation gives CASSLGSPRVTEAFF.

This clonotype was counted only a few times. The V and J genes are TRBV5-1 and TRBJ1-2; perhaps TRBD1 as D (5 bases). This CDR3 region has 15 residues. V was clipped by 0 bases and J by 1 base, with 10 bases between them. Germline V gene data show CDR1 as SGHRS and CDR2 as YFSETQ. CDR3 coding DNA: TGCGCCAGCAGCTTGGCCGGGGGGGTTAACTATGGCTACACCTTC. Amino acid sequence: CASSLAGGVNYGYTF. The complete variable domain, with remaining parts taken from reference TRBV5-1 and TRBJ1-2, reads KAGVTQTPRYLIKTRGQQVTLSCSPISGHRSVSWYQQTPGQGLQFLFEYFSETQRNKGNFPGRFSGRQFSNSRSEMNVSTLELGDSALYLCASSLAGGVNYGYTFGSGTRLTVV.

Regarding this clonotype: Just one base apart from a much larger clone, this may be a read error. V gene TRBV7-3 combines with J gene TRBJ1-6; no definite D call. Deletions cut 2 bases from V and 8 bases from J, with 1 base between. The length of the CDR3 is 11 residues. Per germline, CDR1 SGHTA and CDR2 FQGTGA. CDR3 bases: TGTGCCAGCAGCTTACATTCACCCCTCCACTTT. This gives the protein CASSLHSPLHF.

This clonotype was seen only a few times. The chain joins TRBV29-1 to TRBJ1-4; D not resolved. CDR1 and CDR2 from the germline V gene are SQVTM and ANQGSEA. V was pared by 6 bases and J by 13 bases, with 6 bases between. The CDR3 runs to 8 residues. CDR3: CSVDGLFF. The CDR3 nucleotides are TGCAGCGTCGACGGACTGTTTTTT.

The sample holds a few counts of this clonotype. This chain connects TRBV6-2 or TRBV6-3 to TRBJ2-1; TRBD2 is a possible D gene (6 bases). The length of the CDR3 is 15 residues. Germline CDR1 is MNHEY and CDR2 is SVGEGT. Trimming shortened V by 4 bases and J by 0 bases, and 10 bases separated the two germline ends. The CDR3 bases are TGTGCCAGCAGTTCGGAGGGCCGCTCCTACAATGAGCAGTTCTTC. Its protein product is CASSSEGRSYNEQFF.

This clonotype was seen more than once but under ten times. In DNA form, the CDR3 reads TGTGCCAGCAGCCAAGATGGGAAGATTGCAGATACGCAGTATTTT. Translation gives CASSQDGKIADTQYF. The J gene is TRBJ2-3, the V gene TRBV4-2; D call uncertain. The CDR3 is 15 residues long. Germline V lookup: CDR1 LGHNA, CDR2 YNFKEQ. V was pared by 0 bases and J by 4 bases, with 11 bases between.

This clonotype was recorded many times. V and J are TRBV29-1 and TRBJ2-3; D is ambiguous. This CDR3 is 15 amino acids long. From germline, CDR1 is SQVTM and CDR2 ANQGSEA. Trimming pared 0 bases from V and 0 bases from J, leaving 10 bases between. CDR3 DNA sequence: TGCAGCGTTGAAGATGGGTTCGGGAGCACAGATACGCAGTATTTT. Translating it yields CSVEDGFGSTDTQYF.

The V gene is TRBV7-2, the J gene TRBJ2-3; TRBD2 agrees at 7 bases. CDR3 length: 15 amino acids. The V gene's germline CDR1 is SGHTA and CDR2 FQGNSA. V gave up 3 bases and J gave up 4 bases; unmatched junction bases: 7. CDR3 bases: TGTGCCAGCAGCTTTCAGCGGGGTTATTCAGATACGCAGTATTTT. Protein sequence: CASSFQRGYSDTQYF. Full variable domain (outside the CDR3, taken from reference TRBV7-2 and TRBJ2-3): GAGVSQSPSNKVTEKGKDVELRCDPISGHTALYWYRQSLGQGLEFLIYFQGNSAPDKSGLPSDRFSAERTGGSVSTLTIQRTQQEDSAVYLCASSFQRGYSDTQYFGPGTRLTVL.

V usage is TRBV4-1 and J usage is TRBJ2-1; 15 bases map to TRBD2. J was trimmed by 11 bases and V by 3 bases; bases with no gene match: 2. This CDR3 has 14 amino acids. Germline lookup yields CDR1 MGHRA and CDR2 YSYEKL. This CDR3 reads CASSQGLAGGKQFF. The CDR3 nucleotides read TGCGCCAGCAGCCAGGGACTAGCGGGGGGAAAGCAGTTCTTC.

The chain links TRBV5-4 to TRBJ2-7, with TRBD2 matching 14 bases. Germline values: CDR1 SGHNT, CDR2 YYREEE (reference sequence). This CDR3 spans 16 amino acids. Losses at the gene ends were 0 bases for V and 2 bases for J; bases not matched to a gene: 1. The CDR3 spells CASSLGGLAGAYEQYF. The DNA of the CDR3 is TGTGCCAGCAGCTTGGGGGGACTAGCGGGGGCCTACGAGCAGTACTTC.

This clonotype was recorded many times. The J gene is TRBJ1-6, the V gene TRBV6-2 or TRBV6-3; maybe TRBD1 (5 bases). The CDR3 length is 14 residues. The germline V and J ends were trimmed by 10 bases and 11 bases, with 21 bases remaining between them. CDR1 is MNHEY and CDR2 is SVGEGT in the germline V gene. The CDR3 sequence: CATRDPYVVTPLHF. The CDR3 nucleotides read TGTGCCACCCGGGACCCCTACGTCGTAACACCCCTCCACTTT.

This clonotype occurred a few times. This chain uses TRBV5-1 with TRBJ1-4; D possibly corresponds to TRBD1 (6 bases). The CDR3 is made up of 16 amino acids. V was trimmed by 4 bases and J by 1 base, leaving 14 bases between them. Germline V gene lookup returns CDR1 SGHRS and CDR2 YFSETQ. The CDR3, as DNA: TGCGCCAGCAGCCGGACAGCCCCGGGAACTAATGAAAAACTGTTTTTT. It is translated as CASSRTAPGTNEKLFF.

This clonotype was recorded a few times. The chain joins TRBV18 to TRBJ2-6; D unresolved. Germline V gene sequence: CDR1 KGHSH, CDR2 LQKENI. Between the trimmed V and J ends, which lost 4 bases and 4 bases, there was a span of 20 bases. CDR3 length equals 18 residues. CDR3 residues: CASSQKSGPIMGANVLTF. CDR3 sequence (DNA): TGTGCCAGCTCACAAAAATCTGGGCCGATTATGGGGGCCAACGTCCTGACTTTC.

This clonotype was found a few times. The chain couples TRBV5-1 to TRBJ2-3; the D gene is possibly TRBD2 (6 bases). This CDR3 has 16 amino acids. The V and J ends lost 0 bases and 0 bases respectively, with 11 bases between them. The germline CDR1 and CDR2 sequences are SGHRS and YFSETQ. In DNA, the CDR3 is TGCGCCAGCAGCTTGGGGCAGGGACTTAGCACAGATACGCAGTATTTT. This codes for CASSLGQGLSTDTQYF.

Only a few counts were recorded for this clonotype. V is TRBV7-2 and J is TRBJ2-7, with TRBD1 as a possible D gene (6 bases). V was clipped by 0 bases and J by 2 bases, with 14 bases between them. Looked up from germline, CDR1 is SGHTA and CDR2 is FQGNSA. The CDR3 spans 16 residues. The CDR3 sequence: CASSLAGPGQPYEQYF. For the CDR3, the DNA is TGTGCCAGCAGCTTAGCGGGACCGGGACAACCCTACGAGCAGTACTTC.

This clonotype came up a few times. V is TRBV11-2 and J is TRBJ2-1, with a weak D call TRBD2 (7 bases). There are 15 residues in the CDR3. Trimming pared 1 base from V and 7 bases from J, leaving 14 bases between. The germline V gene has CDR1 SGHAT and CDR2 FQNNGV. The DNA for the CDR3 is TGTGCCAGCAGCTTAGCACCCCGGGGGGCGAATGAGCAGTTCTTC. Translation gives CASSLAPRGANEQFF.

This clonotype came up many times. The CDR3 DNA follows: TGCGCCAGCAGCTTAGGGGAATACGGCTACACCTTC. Encoded protein: CASSLGEYGYTF. This chain joins TRBV5-1 and TRBJ1-2, with D perhaps TRBD1 (5 bases). CDR1 is SGHRS and CDR2 is YFSETQ in the germline V gene. This CDR3 is built from 12 residues. Trimming removed 2 bases from V and 8 bases from J, with 10 bases in between.

The gene calls are TRBV5-1 and TRBJ2-7; 9 bases agree with TRBD2. CDR3 length: 14 residues. Trimming cost V 4 bases and J 7 bases; bases outside gene matches: 9. Per germline, CDR1 SGHRS and CDR2 YFSETQ. The CDR3 region is CASSRGAGGEEQYF. CDR3 coding DNA: TGCGCCAGCAGCCGGGGAGCGGGGGGAGAGGAGCAGTACTTC.

The chain combines TRBV7-8 with TRBJ1-3; 10 nucleotides match TRBD1. J lost 8 bases, V lost 6 bases, and 10 bases had no gene match. The CDR3 spans 15 residues. Germline V gene data show CDR1 as SGHVS and CDR2 as FQNEAQ. For the CDR3, the DNA is TGTGCCAGCAGTGGTGCCGGGACAGGGGACTACACCATATATTTT. It encodes CASSGAGTGDYTIYF.

This clonotype was detected only a few times. The chain couples TRBV11-2 to TRBJ2-2; D is uncertain. This CDR3 is built from 15 residues. CDR1 is SGHAT and CDR2 is FQNNGV in the germline V gene. The V end lost 1 base, the J end lost 0 bases, and 6 bases lay between the germline ends. The CDR3 DNA sequence: TGTGCCAGCAGCTTAGGGCAGCCGAACACCGGGGAGCTGTTTTTT. Translated, it gives CASSLGQPNTGELFF.

J is TRBJ1-2 and V is TRBV7-2; D gene ambiguous. CDR3 length equals 14 residues. The germline V and J ends were trimmed by 5 bases and 6 bases, with 16 bases remaining between them. From germline, CDR1 is SGHTA and CDR2 FQGNSA. The CDR3 region has the DNA TGTGCCAGCAGCCGCGAGGAGTGGGGTCATGGCTACACCTTC. Translating it yields CASSREEWGHGYTF.

This chain connects TRBV20-1 to TRBJ1-6; D ambiguous. Trimming took off 5 bases at V and 0 bases at J, with 14 bases between the two ends. The germline gives CDR1 DFQATT, CDR2 SNEGSKA (reference sequence). CDR3 size: 16 residues. CDR3 sequence (DNA): TGCAGTGCTTCTCAGAGACCGAGCTCCTATAATTCACCCCTCCACTTT. This sequence encodes CSASQRPSSYNSPLHF.

This clonotype turned up a few times. The rearrangement uses TRBV11-2 and TRBJ2-5; 7 bases match TRBD2. The CDR3 extends over 15 amino acids. The ends lost 5 bases at V and 3 bases at J; junction bases unmatched: 9. Germline V gene data show CDR1 as SGHAT and CDR2 as FQNNGV. CDR3 nucleotide sequence: TGTGCCAGCAGCCAAGGACTAGTCCTAGAAGAGACCCAGTACTTC. Encoded protein: CASSQGLVLEETQYF.

This clonotype was recorded a few times. The genes are TRBV12-3 or TRBV12-4 and TRBJ2-3; 10 bases align to TRBD2. The CDR3 spans 16 residues. J gave up 5 bases and V 3 bases, and 8 bases lay outside the gene matches. The CDR3 reads CASSLQLAGVGDTQYF. The CDR3 coding sequence is TGTGCCAGCAGTTTGCAGCTAGCGGGGGTCGGAGATACGCAGTATTTT.

This clonotype was recorded many times. CDR3 sequence: CASSPLPTGDLNTEAFF. The CDR3 DNA sequence: TGCGCCAGCAGCCCCCTACCGACAGGGGATTTGAACACTGAAGCTTTCTTT. The chain combines TRBV5-1 with TRBJ1-1; 8 bases agree with TRBD1. Germline CDR1 reads SGHRS; CDR2 reads YFSETQ. The V gene end was trimmed by 4 bases and the J gene end by 0 bases; junction bases not matched to a gene: 11. This CDR3 has 17 amino acids. Drawing the rest from reference TRBV5-1 and TRBJ1-1, the complete variable domain is KAGVTQTPRYLIKTRGQQVTLSCSPISGHRSVSWYQQTPGQGLQFLFEYFSETQRNKGNFPGRFSGRQFSNSRSEMNVSTLELGDSALYLCASSPLPTGDLNTEAFFGQGTRLTVV.

This chain links TRBV5-1 with TRBJ2-2; 7 bases match TRBD2. CDR1 is SGHRS, CDR2 YFSETQ, per germline. V lost 8 bases to trimming and J lost 7 bases; unmatched junction nucleotides: 17. There are 16 residues in the CDR3. CDR3 sequence (DNA): TGCGCCAGTCAGACCGGGACTATCCCTCCTGGCGGGGAGCTGTTTTTT. This sequence encodes CASQTGTIPPGGELFF.

V gene TRBV5-1 combines with J gene TRBJ1-1; 8 bases line up with TRBD1. The CDR3 spans 16 residues. Germline-derived CDR1 and CDR2 are SGHRS and YFSETQ. The ends lost 1 base at V and 1 base at J; junction bases unmatched: 6. CDR3 DNA: TGCGCCAGCAGCTTGTTGGGGACAGGCGAGAACACTGAAGCTTTCTTT. Its protein is CASSLLGTGENTEAFF.

V and J are TRBV5-5 and TRBJ2-1, with a weak D call TRBD1 (5 bases). Germline V gene sequence: CDR1 SGHKS, CDR2 YYEKEE (reference sequence). The CDR3 is 14 amino acids. V was pared by 0 bases and J by 7 bases, with 11 bases between. The CDR3 reads CASSLDARGNEQFF. CDR3 nucleotide sequence: TGTGCCAGCAGCTTGGACGCTAGGGGAAATGAGCAGTTCTTC.